The source of this T cell receptor (beta chain) is a study of blood T cell repertoires in COVID-19. Methods used by the authors: Nucleated cell counts were estimated from reference gene primer amplification. Assay used: immunoSEQ multiplex PCR; TCRdb lists only in-frame clones, some missing. Clone size and the V and J calls come from that table; the DNA yielded D and trimming. The sample carries some 250,000 clones, about 68% recorded once. Per germline, CDR1 SNHLY and CDR2 FYNNEI. J lost 13 bases, V lost 6 bases, and 11 bases had no gene match. This CDR3 region has 13 residues. The TCR comes from a woman of 80 years or more with acute or convalescent COVID-19. The sample consisted of peripheral blood. V usage is TRBV2 and J usage is TRBJ2-7; 11 bases agree with TRBD1. Written as DNA, the CDR3 is TGTGCCAGCAGCCCGGACAGGGGGCGAGAAAAATACTTC. This encodes CASSPDRGREKYF.